This T cell receptor beta chain was obtained from a study of neurological immune-mediated disorders. Germline trimming cut 5 bases from V and 3 bases from J; bases unmatched to any gene: 13. The germline V gene has CDR1 DFQATT and CDR2 SNEGSKA (reference sequence). The CDR3 is 15 amino acids. One entry per CDR3 protein results from TCRdb running MiXCR on the 5' RACE reads. The data show under 75,000 distinct CDR3 sequences, 3% to 4% seen once. This clonotype was picked up many times. Sample: PBMCs. The chain has TRBV20-1 and TRBJ2-7, with 7 nucleotides matching TRBD2. This receptor was taken from an older woman with multiple sclerosis. The CDR3 bases are TGCAGTGCTCAACCCTGGGGCGGGGGAGACTACGAGCAGTACTTC. Translation gives CSAQPWGGGDYEQYF.